This T cell receptor (beta chain) was profiled in a study of T cell responses to AZD1222 COVID-19 vaccine. Trimming removed 2 bases from V and 3 bases from J; junction bases left unmatched: 7. The CDR3 is made up of 17 amino acids. The germline CDR1 and CDR2 sequences are ENHRY and SYGVKD. This clone occurred once. Its antigen is unidentified. Sequenced by immunoSEQ multiplex PCR; TCRdb stores in-frame clones only, minus some. The sample has 95,000 to 130,000 clones; about 90% are singletons. Study-wide points: Among AZD1222 vaccinees, only five to seven were seropositive at baseline. It should be noted that donors were predominantly white British and more often female, and clonal diversity was possibly underestimated. Reportedly, nearly half of unique spike TCRs recognized epitopes outside B.1.351/B.1.1.7 mutations.

Analyses pooled second doses at about 4 or about 12 weeks. This TCR came from an adult who received the AZD1222 COVID-19 vaccine. Here the sequenced sample was peripheral blood, taken 28 days after the second AZD1222 dose. This chain connects TRBV10-3 to TRBJ2-3, with 11 bases lining up with TRBD2. CDR3 protein: CAISEPTGTSGTDTQYF. CDR3 nucleotide sequence: TGTGCCATCAGTGAGCCAACCGGGACTAGCGGAACAGATACGCAGTATTTT.